These 25 T cell receptor beta chains came from one sample sequenced in a study of blood T cell repertoires in COVID-19. TCRdb's copy holds only in-frame clones and misses some; the assay was immunoSEQ multiplex PCR. The sample consists of about 73,000 clones, roughly four fifths of them appearing once. The sample was peripheral blood. The receptors were sampled from a human donor in a cohort sampled during active COVID-19.

The chain uses TRBV7-9 and TRBJ1-1; 8 bases are a match to TRBD1. Germline-derived CDR1 and CDR2 are SEHNR and FQNEAQ (reference sequence). The V segment lost 5 bases and the J segment 2 bases; nucleotides outside the gene matches: 7. CDR3 size: 15 residues. The DNA of the CDR3 is TGTGCCAGCAGCCCTCACAGGGGGTTAAACACTGAAGCTTTCTTT. Its protein product is CASSPHRGLNTEAFF.

The rearrangement uses TRBV9 and TRBJ1-2; 11 bases map to TRBD1. CDR1 is SGDLS and CDR2 is YYNGEE in the germline V gene. Trimming at V came to 3 bases and at J to 2 bases, leaving 6 bases not matched to a gene. CDR3 length: 16 amino acids. CDR3 sequence reads: CASSAKGQGVNYGYTF. CDR3 in DNA: TGTGCCAGCAGCGCGAAGGGACAGGGGGTCAACTATGGCTACACCTTC. The full variable domain, rest sourced from reference TRBV9 and TRBJ1-2, is DSGVTQTPKHLITATGQRVTLRCSPRSGDLSVYWYQQSLDQGLQFLIQYYNGEERAKGNILERFSAQQFPDLHSELNLSSLELGDSALYFCASSAKGQGVNYGYTFGSGTRLTVV.

The chain links TRBV28 to TRBJ2-5, with 7 positions matching TRBD1. V was clipped by 5 bases and J by 6 bases; unmatched bases: 9. The CDR3 extends over 14 amino acids. Germline-derived CDR1 and CDR2 are MDHEN and SYDVKM. In DNA form, the CDR3 reads TGTGCCAGCAGTGGGGGACAGAGCGGAAAGACCCAGTACTTC. This encodes CASSGGQSGKTQYF.

This clone was detected only a few times. The chain recombines TRBV6-1 with TRBJ1-1; the match to TRBD1 covers 8 bases. The CDR3 sequence is 15 residues long. The germline CDR1 and CDR2 sequences are MNHNS and SASEGT. Trimming took 3 bases from V and 5 from J; bases not matched to a gene: 8. The CDR3 reads CASSDTGGRGTEAFF. DNA of the CDR3: TGTGCCAGCAGTGATACAGGGGGACGAGGGACTGAAGCTTTCTTT.

The chain recombines TRBV5-1 with TRBJ2-2; no firm D call. The CDR3 extends over 14 amino acids. Per germline, CDR1 SGHRS and CDR2 YFSETQ. Between the trimmed V and J ends, which lost 6 bases and 0 bases, there was a span of 9 bases. The CDR3 DNA reads as TGCGCCAGCATGTTCAGATCGAACACCGGGGAGCTGTTTTTT. Residues: CASMFRSNTGELFF. The whole variable domain, remainder taken from reference TRBV5-1 and TRBJ2-2, is KAGVTQTPRYLIKTRGQQVTLSCSPISGHRSVSWYQQTPGQGLQFLFEYFSETQRNKGNFPGRFSGRQFSNSRSEMNVSTLELGDSALYLCASMFRSNTGELFFGEGSRLTVL.

V gene TRBV5-5 combines with J gene TRBJ2-3; no reliable D call. The germline gives CDR1 SGHKS, CDR2 YYEKEE (reference sequence). CDR3 size: 12 residues. V was cut by 2 bases and J by 5 bases, with 6 bases left in between. The CDR3 region has the DNA TGTGCCAGCAGCTTCGCGATAGATACGCAGTATTTT. Translated: CASSFAIDTQYF.

The CDR3 coding sequence is TGCGCCAGCAGCTTGGGACTAGCGGGAGTTAGCTCCTACGAGCAGTACTTC. Translating it yields CASSLGLAGVSSYEQYF. The V and J genes are TRBV5-1 and TRBJ2-7, with 12 bases fitting TRBD2. This CDR3 is built from 17 residues. Germline-derived CDR1 and CDR2 are SGHRS and YFSETQ. The ends lost 0 bases at V and 0 bases at J; junction bases unmatched: 4. Supplemented by reference TRBV5-1 and TRBJ2-7, the full variable domain reads KAGVTQTPRYLIKTRGQQVTLSCSPISGHRSVSWYQQTPGQGLQFLFEYFSETQRNKGNFPGRFSGRQFSNSRSEMNVSTLELGDSALYLCASSLGLAGVSSYEQYFGPGTRLTVT.

Concerning this clone: This same CDR3 is encoded by further DNA sequences in the sample. The chain employs TRBV5-1 and TRBJ2-5; D gene unclear. The V end was cut by 4 bases, the J end by 2 bases, with 6 bases between. The CDR3 extends over 12 amino acids. The germline V gene encodes CDR1 SGHRS and CDR2 YFSETQ. CDR3 bases: TGCGCCAGCAGCGTATATCAAGAGACCCAGTACTTC. Translation: CASSVYQETQYF.

V gene TRBV28 combines with J gene TRBJ1-1; possible D gene TRBD1, 5 bases. CDR1 is MDHEN and CDR2 is SYDVKM in the germline V gene. The germline V and J ends were trimmed by 5 bases and 5 bases, with 9 bases remaining between them. The length of the CDR3 is 12 residues. DNA for the CDR3: TGTGCCAGCAGTCGGGCAGGGACTGAAGCTTTCTTT. Amino acids: CASSRAGTEAFF.

J is TRBJ1-1 and V is TRBV15; 7 nucleotides match TRBD1. The length of the CDR3 is 12 residues. Unmatched junction bases numbered 2, after V lost 0 bases and J lost 10 bases. Germline CDR1 reads LNHNV; CDR2 reads YYDKDF (reference sequence). The CDR3: CATSRDRQGAFF. CDR3 bases: TGTGCCACCAGCAGAGATAGACAGGGAGCTTTCTTT.

The chain recombines TRBV5-4 with TRBJ1-4, with D maybe TRBD1 (6 bases). V was cut by 4 bases and J by 5 bases, with 15 bases left in between. This CDR3 has 15 residues. Germline V gene lookup returns CDR1 SGHNT and CDR2 YYREEE (reference sequence). CDR3 sequence reads: CASSPQTGNNEKLFF. The CDR3 DNA follows: TGTGCCAGCAGCCCGCAGACAGGAAACAATGAAAAACTGTTTTTT.

This chain uses TRBV27 with TRBJ2-7; 7 bases agree with TRBD1. The trim removed 6 bases at V and 1 base at J, leaving 6 bases unmatched. The CDR3 length is 14 residues. Germline lookup yields CDR1 MNHEY and CDR2 SMNVEV (reference sequence). Here the CDR3 reads CASRAGQESYEQYF. The CDR3 bases are TGTGCCAGCAGAGCTGGACAGGAGTCCTACGAGCAGTACTTC.

A single count supports this clone. A read error may produce the germline difference seen at one junction end. The chain links TRBV3-1 (or the pseudogene TRBV3-2) to TRBJ2-5, with 15 bases identical to TRBD2. This CDR3 has 17 residues. CDR1 is LGHDT and CDR2 is YNNKEL in the germline V gene (reference sequence). CDR3 residues: CASSRGLAGGPQGTQYF. The CDR3 DNA is TGTGCCAGCAGCCGAGGACTAGCGGGGGGGCCCCAAGGGACCCAGTACTTC.

The chain couples TRBV3-1 (or the pseudogene TRBV3-2) to TRBJ2-5; 16 nucleotides align to TRBD2. The CDR3 sequence is 17 residues long. V lost 4 bases, J lost 2 bases, and 4 bases stayed unmatched. Germline V CDR1 and CDR2: LGHDT, YNNKEL (reference sequence). The CDR3 sequence: CASSLGTSGGGQETQYF. The CDR3 DNA reads TGTGCCAGCAGCCTCGGGACTAGCGGGGGGGGGCAAGAGACCCAGTACTTC.

This chain connects TRBV19 to TRBJ2-5; 9 bases map to TRBD1. CDR3 length equals 18 residues. CDR1 is LNHDA and CDR2 is SQIVND in the germline V gene (reference sequence). Trimming took 9 bases from V and 6 from J; bases not matched to a gene: 23. The CDR3 DNA sequence: TGTGCCAGGAGATACCTAAGGGTTTTGGGACAGGGTACGAAGACCCAGTACTTC. Translated: CARRYLRVLGQGTKTQYF.

This clone has more than one count but fewer than ten. V and J are TRBV12-3 or TRBV12-4 and TRBJ1-5, with D perhaps matching TRBD1 (6 bases). V lost 5 bases to trimming and J lost 5 bases, with 10 bases between them. The CDR3 has 13 amino acids. In DNA form, the CDR3 reads TGTGCCAGCAGTGTTAACAGGGATCAGCCCCAGCATTTT. Translated, it gives CASSVNRDQPQHF.

The chain recombines TRBV4-3 with TRBJ2-7; no clear D gene. The V end lost 0 bases, the J end lost 3 bases, and 6 bases lay between the germline ends. CDR3 length: 13 amino acids. Germline lookup yields CDR1 LGHNA and CDR2 YSLEER. The CDR3 DNA reads TGCGCCAGCAGCCAAGACCGAGGCTACGAGCAGTACTTC. Its protein is CASSQDRGYEQYF.

The V gene is TRBV11-2, the J gene TRBJ2-5; possible D gene TRBD1, 5 bases. CDR3 length equals 15 residues. Trimming removed 1 base from V and 5 bases from J, with 14 bases in between. Per the germline V gene, CDR1 is SGHAT and CDR2 is FQNNGV. In nucleotides, the CDR3 is TGTGCCAGCAGCTTAGGGAAGGGGCGCTGGGAGACCCAGTACTTC. The encoded protein is CASSLGKGRWETQYF. The full variable domain, completed using reference TRBV11-2 and TRBJ2-5, is EAGVAQSPRYKIIEKRQSVAFWCNPISGHATLYWYQQILGQGPKLLIQFQNNGVVDDSQLPKDRFSAERLKGVDSTLKIQPAKLEDSAVYLCASSLGKGRWETQYFGPGTRLLVL.

The chain couples TRBV7-2 to TRBJ2-7; possible D gene TRBD2, 6 bases. Germline CDR1 and CDR2: SGHTA and FQGNSA. The CDR3 runs to 14 residues. V lost 2 bases to trimming and J lost 6 bases, with 14 bases between them. CDR3 DNA: TGTGCCAGCAGCTTAAAACGCGGGGTCATCGAGCAGTACTTC. It codes for CASSLKRGVIEQYF.

The chain links TRBV5-6 to TRBJ1-2; no firm D call. CDR1 is SGHDT, CDR2 YYEEEE, per germline. Trimming stripped 4 bases from V and 4 bases from J, with 14 bases between. This CDR3 has 14 residues. The chain's CDR3 is CASSRMTSSYGYTF. CDR3 in DNA: TGTGCCAGCAGCAGAATGACAAGTTCCTATGGCTACACCTTC.

Written as DNA, the CDR3 is TGTGCCAGCAGTACCGGGACAGGGACGACTGAAAAACTGTTTTTT. Protein product: CASSTGTGTTEKLFF. The chain employs TRBV6-5 and TRBJ1-4; TRBD1 matches 9 bases. Losses at the gene ends were 5 bases for V and 7 bases for J; bases not matched to a gene: 8. CDR1 MNHEY and CDR2 SVGAGI come from the germline V gene. The length of the CDR3 is 15 residues.

The V gene is TRBV4-3, the J gene TRBJ2-3; D uncertain. There are 16 residues in the CDR3. Germline values: CDR1 LGHNA, CDR2 YSLEER. V shed 1 base and J shed 0 bases, with 11 bases lying between them. In DNA, the CDR3 is TGCGCCAGCAGCCAAGTTGTACAGTTGAGCACAGATACGCAGTATTTT. Translating gives CASSQVVQLSTDTQYF.

The chain employs TRBV19 and TRBJ2-2; no definite D call. Germline CDR1 is LNHDA and CDR2 is SQIVND (reference sequence). Trimming left V 7 bases short and J 0 bases short, with 9 bases between. The CDR3 has 14 residues. CDR3 nucleotides: TGTGCCAGTAACGTCAGGACGAACACCGGGGAGCTGTTTTTT. Translation: CASNVRTNTGELFF.

This clone was detected a few times. V and J are TRBV15 and TRBJ1-1; D remains ambiguous. The CDR3 is made up of 12 amino acids. Germline CDR1 and CDR2: LNHNV and YYDKDF (reference sequence). Trimming left V 0 bases short and J 8 bases short, with 7 bases between. The CDR3 DNA follows: TGTGCCACCAGCAGAGATCAACAGGAAGCTTTCTTT. Translating gives CATSRDQQEAFF.

The chain links TRBV24-1 to TRBJ1-1; TRBD1 is a possible D gene (5 bases). The CDR3 is made up of 13 amino acids. Per the germline V gene, CDR1 is KGHDR and CDR2 is SFDVKD. V was shortened by 3 bases and J by 5 bases, with 9 bases between the two germline ends. In DNA, the CDR3 is TGTGCCACCAGTGATGGGGCCGGGACTGAAGCTTTCTTT. This sequence encodes CATSDGAGTEAFF.